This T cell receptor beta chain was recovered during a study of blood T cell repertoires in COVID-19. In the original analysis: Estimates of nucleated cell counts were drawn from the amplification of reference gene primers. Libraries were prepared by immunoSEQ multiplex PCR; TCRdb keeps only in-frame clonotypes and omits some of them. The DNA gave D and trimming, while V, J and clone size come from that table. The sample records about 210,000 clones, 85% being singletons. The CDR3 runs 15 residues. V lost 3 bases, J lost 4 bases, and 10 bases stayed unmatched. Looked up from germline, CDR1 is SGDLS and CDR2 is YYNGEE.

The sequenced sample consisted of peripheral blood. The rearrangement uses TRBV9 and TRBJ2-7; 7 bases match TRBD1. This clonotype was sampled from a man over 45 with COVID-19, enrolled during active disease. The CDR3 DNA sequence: TGTGCCAGCAGCGCACATTTCCGGGACAGATACGAGCAGTACTTC. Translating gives CASSAHFRDRYEQYF.